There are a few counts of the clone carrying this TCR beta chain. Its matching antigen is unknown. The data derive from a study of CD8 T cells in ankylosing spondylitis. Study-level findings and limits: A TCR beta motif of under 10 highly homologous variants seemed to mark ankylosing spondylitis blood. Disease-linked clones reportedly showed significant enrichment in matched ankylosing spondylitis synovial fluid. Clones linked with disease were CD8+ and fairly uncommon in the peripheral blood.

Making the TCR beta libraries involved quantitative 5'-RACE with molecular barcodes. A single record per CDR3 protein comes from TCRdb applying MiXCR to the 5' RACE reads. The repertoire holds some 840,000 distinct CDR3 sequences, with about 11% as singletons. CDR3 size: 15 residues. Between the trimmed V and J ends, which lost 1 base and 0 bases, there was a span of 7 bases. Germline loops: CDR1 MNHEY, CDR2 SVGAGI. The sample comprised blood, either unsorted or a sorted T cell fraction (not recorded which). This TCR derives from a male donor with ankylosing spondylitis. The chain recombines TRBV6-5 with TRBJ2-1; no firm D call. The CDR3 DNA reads TGTGCCAGCAGTTACTACCCCAGCTCCTACAATGAGCAGTTCTTC. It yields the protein CASSYYPSSYNEQFF.